This TCR beta chain was sequenced in a study of T cells in Graves' hyperthyroidism and ophthalmopathy. Overall study findings and caveats: Blood held most thyroid clonotypes expanded above 0.001 frequency.

In patients aged 18 to 65, hyperthyroidism was newly diagnosed, with duration under 2 months. Fresh peripheral blood, more than 9 ml, yielded the PBMCs. This clonotype was observed a handful of times. Its antigen is undetermined. Amplification of TCR beta CDR3 regions used RNA as the template. During a first-round RT-PCR of the TCR CDR3, the HTBI primer set was used. TCRdb re-called the multiplex PCR reads with MiXCR, one entry per CDR3 protein. This table has more than 500,000 distinct CDR3 sequences, around 16% appearing once. The J segment lost 4 bases and the V segment lost 5 bases, leaving 4 bases of the junction unmatched. The CDR3 length is 13 residues. The V gene's germline CDR1 is LNHDA and CDR2 SQIVND (reference sequence).

The sequencing sample was made of blood. This receptor was obtained from a woman in her 30s with Graves' hyperthyroidism. The gene calls are TRBV19 and TRBJ1-1, with 7 bases matching TRBD1. CDR3 in amino acids: CASSLGQFTEAFF. In nucleotides, the CDR3 is TGTGCCAGTAGTTTGGGACAGTTCACTGAAGCTTTCTTT.